This TCR beta chain was documented in a study of immune cell composition in non-small cell lung cancer. General study findings and limits: Around 75% of squamous and 25% to 35% of adenocarcinoma cases had tumour-associated clones >0.5%.

The protocol was immunoSEQ multiplex PCR, while the TCRdb copy is restricted to in-frame clones and leaves out a portion. The sample lists about 2,000 clones; about two thirds were seen once. Normal lung sampling was at least 3 cm from the tumour, as distant as possible. This clone has just one count. Its antigen is currently unknown. After removal of 2 bases from V and 0 bases from J, the junction contained 18 bases not matched to a gene. Germline V gives CDR1 MNHEY, CDR2 SMNVEV (reference sequence). The CDR3 covers 21 residues. The sequenced sample was non-adjacent lung tissue. The source is a human donor with non-small cell lung cancer. The chain couples TRBV27 to TRBJ1-5, with 8 bases fitting TRBD1. The CDR3 sequence is CASSLKAPDRGRTYSNQPQHF. CDR3 sequence (DNA): TGTGCCAGCAGTTTAAAAGCCCCCGACAGGGGCCGAACCTATAGCAATCAGCCCCAGCATTTT.